One TCR beta chain is described in this entry. Different DNA sequences within this sample yield the same CDR3. The data originate from a study of shared clonotypes between healthy human individuals. Measured with immunoSEQ multiplex PCR; TCRdb has only the in-frame clones, and not every one. Here the sample spans roughly 2 million clones, about 95% being singletons. V dropped 3 bases and J dropped 5; count of bases not matched to a gene: 7. Germline V gives CDR1 ENHRY, CDR2 SYGVKD. This CDR3 region has 15 residues. The naive CD8 fraction comprised CD45RO-negative cells positively selected for CCR7 and excluded terminally differentiated effector memory CD45RA+ cells.

The specimen was naive CD8+ T cells sorted from blood. The genes are TRBV10-3 and TRBJ2-3; TRBD2 matches at 8 bases. This receptor was obtained from a man aged 18 to 29 in good health. The CDR3 here is CAISDPGLAGDTQYF. The CDR3 nucleotides are TGTGCCATCAGTGATCCCGGGCTAGCGGGAGATACGCAGTATTTT.